In this sample, the clone carrying this TCR beta chain turned up once. The data stem from a study of T cell responses to AZD1222 COVID-19 vaccine. Profiled with immunoSEQ multiplex PCR; TCRdb holds only in-frame clones, not every one. The sample carries about 120,000 clones, approximately 87% recorded once. V was clipped by 5 bases and J by 5 bases; unmatched bases: 5. The CDR3 is 14 residues long. The germline V gene encodes CDR1 SNHLY and CDR2 FYNNEI. The input for sequencing was peripheral blood, taken on day 0 of AZD1222 vaccination. This receptor was taken from an adult in good health. The rearrangement joins TRBV2 to TRBJ2-1; 8 bases are shared with TRBD1. The CDR3: CASSREDRDNEQFF. Written as DNA, the CDR3 is TGTGCCAGCAGTAGGGAGGACAGGGACAATGAGCAGTTCTTC.